The entry below gives a single T cell receptor (beta chain) sequence along with its context. The antigen is not known. Naive-designated CD8 cells lacked CD45RO, were positively enriched for CCR7, and omitted terminally differentiated effector memory CD45RA+ cells. An even split of each subset's genomic DNA across several immunoSEQ plates was performed. On sorted subsets, replicate PCRs used roughly 220 ng DNA, or 27,000 or so T cell genomes. In the original workflow: Filtering was not the same, since immunoSEQ gave junction-only sequences without quality scores. Assay: immunoSEQ multiplex PCR; the TCRdb copy retains only in-frame clones and omits some. That table supplies the V and J calls and clone size; D and trimming were determined from the DNA. Of nearly 600,000 clones in the sample, just under 97% were seen once. CDR1 and CDR2 from the germline V gene are SEHNR and FQNEAQ (reference sequence). This CDR3 spans 14 amino acids. V lost 5 bases, J lost 9 bases, and 17 bases lay in between.

The entry originates in a study of shared clonotypes between healthy human individuals. Study conclusions and caveats: Roughly 5% of naive CD4 clonotypes were shared across a handful of donors.

The V gene is TRBV7-9, the J gene TRBJ2-1, with D possibly matching TRBD2 (6 bases). This clonotype was obtained from a woman aged 25 to 45 in good health. Input material: naive CD8+ T cells sorted from blood. The CDR3 DNA sequence: TGTGCCAGCAGCCGTTTTGAGGGAGGAGGTGAGCAGTTCTTC. Translated, it gives CASSRFEGGGEQFF. Based on the CDR3 plus reference TRBV7-9 and TRBJ2-1, the full variable domain is DTGVSQNPRHKITKRGQNVTFRCDPISEHNRLYWYRQTLGQGPEFLTYFQNEAQLEKSRLLSDRFSAERPKGSFSTLEIQRTEQGDSAMYLCASSRFEGGGEQFFGPGTRLTVL.